The sequence of this TCR beta chain was determined in a study of blood T cell repertoires in COVID-19. Study context: COVID-19 samples collected from the United States, Italy and Spain covered acute and convalescent phases. T cells, B-cell-depleted T cells, or PBMCs provided the cDNA or gDNA that served as material.

Authors' processing steps: Counts of nucleated cells, estimated from reference gene primer amplification, were obtained. Generated by immunoSEQ multiplex PCR, the TCRdb table keeps only in-frame clones and is missing some. V and J calls and clone size are as listed in that table; D and trimming were resolved from the DNA. The sample includes 80,000 to 100,000 clones, roughly 95% of them seen just once. The length of the CDR3 is 16 residues. Germline V gene sequence: CDR1 SGHNT, CDR2 YYREEE (reference sequence). The V gene lost 4 bases and the J gene lost 5 bases, with 19 bases spanning the gap. The clonotype comes from a human donor with active COVID-19. The donor label of this sample is uncertain. The V gene is TRBV5-4, the J gene TRBJ2-1; D is possibly TRBD2 (6 bases). Sequencing used peripheral blood. As DNA, the CDR3 is TGTGCCAGCAGCCTCGAGGGGCGTGGGGGGAACAATGAGCAGTTCTTC. It encodes CASSLEGRGGNNEQFF.